Below, 25 T cell receptor beta chains from the same sample are listed, as sequenced in a study of T cells in severe cutaneous drug reactions. TCR subtype-specific primers in iRepertoire multiplex PCR prepared libraries for bulk and single-cell sequencing. TCRdb reanalyzed the multiplex PCR reads, giving one entry per CDR3 protein sequence and no DNA. The ten top clones account for 14%, within a sample of over a thousand distinct CDR3 sequences. Sequenced patients had Stevens-Johnson syndrome or toxic epidermal necrolysis caused by carbamazepine. The sequenced sample consisted of PBMCs. The receptors originated from a human donor with Stevens-Johnson syndrome, a severe cutaneous drug reaction.

The chain joins TRBV19 to TRBJ2-1; the D gene TCRdb calls, TRBD2, cannot be checked with no DNA. Germline V gene sequence: CDR1 LNHDA, CDR2 SQIVND (reference sequence). This CDR3 has 15 residues. This CDR3 reads CASSIASGGYNEQFF.

This clonotype is classed as medium-sized (0.01 to 0.1%) by frequency. V and J are TRBV7-2 and TRBJ2-1. The CDR3 length is 14 residues. Germline V CDR1 and CDR2: SGHTA, FQGNSA. The CDR3 reads CASSLAGVYNEQFF.

According to its frequency, this clonotype is medium-sized. The rearrangement links TRBV11-2 to TRBJ2-7; TCRdb's D call, TRBD2, is unchecked because there is no DNA. This CDR3 is 14 amino acids long. Germline CDR1 reads SGHAT; CDR2 reads FQNNGV. CDR3 region: CASSLEDSFNEQYF.

This clonotype is deemed medium-sized (0.01 to 0.1%) by its frequency. V is TRBV6-1 and J is TRBJ2-7; TCRdb proposes TRBD2, but this gene call is untestable without DNA. The CDR3 is 14 amino acids. CDR1 is MNHNS, CDR2 SASEGT, per germline. The CDR3 spells CASSGTSGSYEQYF.

Considering frequency, this clonotype is medium-sized. This rearrangement joins TRBV7-8 to TRBJ2-1. This CDR3 spans 12 amino acids. Germline lookup yields CDR1 SGHVS and CDR2 FQNEAQ. The CDR3 is CASSSFSNEQFF.

This clonotype shows up as medium-sized by frequency. The genes are TRBV24-1 and TRBJ1-2; TCRdb selects TRBD1, and the lack of DNA leaves this call unchecked. CDR1 is KGHDR, CDR2 SFDVKD, per germline. CDR3 length equals 12 residues. The chain's CDR3 is CATKGTGGGYTF.

V gene TRBV20-1 combines with J gene TRBJ2-1; the TRBD1 assignment by TCRdb is unverifiable without DNA. This CDR3 has 16 residues. The germline gives CDR1 DFQATT, CDR2 SNEGSKA (reference sequence). The CDR3 spells CSALDDTRAGYNEQFF.

The chain is built from TRBV29-1 and TRBJ1-1; TCRdb designates TRBD1, a call that cannot be tested without DNA. CDR3 length equals 15 residues. CDR1 and CDR2 from the germline V gene are SQVTM and ANQGSEA. CDR3 in amino acids: CSVSLGRGRNTEAFF.

Its frequency marks this clonotype as medium-sized. V and J are TRBV7-2 and TRBJ2-3. Germline values: CDR1 SGHTA, CDR2 FQGNSA. The CDR3 is 15 residues long. The CDR3 reads CASSLNPSSTDTQYF.

According to its frequency, this clonotype is medium-sized. The chain carries TRBV2 and TRBJ2-7; there is no DNA to check the TCRdb D call of TRBD1. The CDR3 covers 15 residues. The germline gives CDR1 SNHLY, CDR2 FYNNEI. The CDR3: CASTQGQAFSYEQYF.

Its frequency marks this clonotype as medium-sized. This chain joins TRBV7-2 and TRBJ2-1; the TCRdb D gene call, TRBD1, has no DNA to confirm it. Germline V gives CDR1 SGHTA, CDR2 FQGNSA. The CDR3 runs to 13 residues. CDR3 in amino acids: CASSLRGVNEQFF.

This CDR3 reads CSARDLAASYNEQFF. The chain recombines TRBV20-1 with TRBJ2-1; TCRdb outputs TRBD2, but without DNA this stays unchecked. CDR1 is DFQATT and CDR2 is SNEGSKA in the germline V gene (reference sequence). CDR3 length equals 15 residues.

Frequency places this clonotype as medium-sized (0.01 to 0.1%). This chain links TRBV10-2 with TRBJ1-2. The CDR3 runs to 17 residues. Germline assignment: CDR1 WSHSY and CDR2 SAAADI. The CDR3 sequence is CASSELLNRDGYYGYTF.

The chain employs TRBV29-1 and TRBJ1-5; TCRdb outputs TRBD1, but without DNA this stays unchecked. The CDR3 runs to 13 residues. Germline values: CDR1 SQVTM, CDR2 ANQGSEA. CDR3 amino acids: CSVADRVDQPQHF.

In terms of frequency, this clonotype is medium-sized. Here the CDR3 reads CASSQAQGRYTEAFF. The chain is built from TRBV14 and TRBJ1-1; TCRdb's D call, TRBD1, is unchecked because there is no DNA. CDR3 length equals 15 residues. The germline V gene has CDR1 SGHDN and CDR2 FVKESK. Drawing the rest from reference TRBV14 and TRBJ1-1, the complete variable domain is EAGVTQFPSHSVIEKGQTVTLRCDPISGHDNLYWYRRVMGKEIKFLLHFVKESKQDESGMPNNRFLAERTGGTYSTLKVQPAELEDSGVYFCASSQAQGRYTEAFFGQGTRLTVV.

The rearrangement uses TRBV14 and TRBJ1-3. CDR3 size: 16 residues. The germline gives CDR1 SGHDN, CDR2 FVKESK. The CDR3 sequence: CASSQDLVFSGNTIYF.

This clonotype is classed as medium-sized (0.01 to 0.1%) by frequency. The rearrangement uses TRBV5-1 and TRBJ2-5; TCRdb designates TRBD2, a call that cannot be tested without DNA. Germline-derived CDR1 and CDR2 are SGHRS and YFSETQ. The CDR3 totals 18 residues. CDR3 amino acids: CASSLIFWKADGQETQYF.

This clonotype is labeled medium-sized (0.01 to 0.1%) based on frequency. The V gene is TRBV5-4, the J gene TRBJ2-1; TCRdb's assignment of TRBD1 cannot be checked, as there is no DNA. Per the germline V gene, CDR1 is SGHNT and CDR2 is YYREEE (reference sequence). The CDR3 extends over 15 amino acids. CDR3: CASSLSRGVGNEQFF.

This clonotype counts as large by frequency. V and J are TRBV28 and TRBJ2-5. This CDR3 is built from 14 residues. Per germline, CDR1 MDHEN and CDR2 SYDVKM. The CDR3: CASSLLAFLETQYF.

Measured by frequency, this clonotype is medium-sized. The CDR3 here is CASSSGTGVQPQHF. The rearrangement uses TRBV18 and TRBJ1-5; TCRdb's D call of TRBD1 is untestable without DNA. The CDR3 loop spans 14 amino acids. Germline values: CDR1 KGHSH, CDR2 LQKENI.

Considering frequency, this clonotype is large. The chain recombines TRBV15 with TRBJ1-5; there is no DNA to check the TCRdb D call of TRBD1. This CDR3 contains 14 residues. Per the germline V gene, CDR1 is LNHNV and CDR2 is YYDKDF (reference sequence). The chain's CDR3 is CATSREGGGKPQHF.

The chain is built from TRBV29-1 and TRBJ1-1. Germline-derived CDR1 and CDR2 are SQVTM and ANQGSEA. The CDR3 has 13 residues. CDR3 loop: CSVARDRNTEAFF.

This clonotype is deemed medium-sized by its frequency. This chain connects TRBV11-2 to TRBJ2-1. The CDR3 covers 14 residues. Germline V gene data show CDR1 as SGHAT and CDR2 as FQNNGV. The CDR3 here is CASSTPGTRNEQFF.

In terms of frequency, this clonotype is medium-sized (0.01 to 0.1%). The chain carries TRBV28 and TRBJ1-5; TCRdb outputs TRBD1, but without DNA this stays unchecked. Germline V gene data show CDR1 as MDHEN and CDR2 as SYDVKM. There are 16 residues in the CDR3. Here the CDR3 reads CASSPPGGVGNQPQHF.

This clonotype is called medium-sized based on its frequency. This sequence joins TRBV14 and TRBJ2-1; the TCRdb call, TRBD1, lacks DNA for checking. Germline-derived CDR1 and CDR2 are SGHDN and FVKESK. CDR3 length equals 16 residues. The CDR3 sequence: CASSPWLGGEYNEQFF.